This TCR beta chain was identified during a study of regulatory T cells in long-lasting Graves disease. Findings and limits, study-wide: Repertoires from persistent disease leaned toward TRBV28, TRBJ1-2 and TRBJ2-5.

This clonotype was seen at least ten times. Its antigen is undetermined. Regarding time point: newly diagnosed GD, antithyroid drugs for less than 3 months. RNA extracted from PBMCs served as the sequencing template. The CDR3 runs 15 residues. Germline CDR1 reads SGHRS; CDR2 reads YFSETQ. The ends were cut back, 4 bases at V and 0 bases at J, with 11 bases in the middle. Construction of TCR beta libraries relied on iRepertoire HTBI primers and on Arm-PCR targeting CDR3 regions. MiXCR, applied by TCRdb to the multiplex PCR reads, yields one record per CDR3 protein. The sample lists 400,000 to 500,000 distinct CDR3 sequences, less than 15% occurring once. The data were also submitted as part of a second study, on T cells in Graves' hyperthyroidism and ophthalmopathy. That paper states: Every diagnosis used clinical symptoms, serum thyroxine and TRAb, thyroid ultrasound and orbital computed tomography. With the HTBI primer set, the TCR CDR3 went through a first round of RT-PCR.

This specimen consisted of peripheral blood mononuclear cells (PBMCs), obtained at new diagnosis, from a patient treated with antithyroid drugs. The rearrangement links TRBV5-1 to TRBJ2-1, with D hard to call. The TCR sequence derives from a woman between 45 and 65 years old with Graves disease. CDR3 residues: CASSPSVGSYNEQFF. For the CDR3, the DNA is TGCGCCAGCAGCCCCAGCGTGGGCTCCTACAATGAGCAGTTCTTC.